These 2 T cell receptor beta chains were all obtained from the same sample, sequenced in a study of blood T cells in healthy people across ages. The second PCR ran about 6 to 11 cycles with a sample-barcoded 5' primer and J-beta primers. TCRdb passed the 5' RACE reads through MiXCR, listing each CDR3 protein once. The sample carries 1.5 million to 2 million distinct CDR3 sequences, around half recorded once. The sequencing input was blood. The source is a woman between 40 and 55 years old in good health.

This clonotype was counted between two and nine times. The V gene is TRBV4-2, the J gene TRBJ2-3; possibly TRBD1 or TRBD2 for D (5 bases each). Trimming left V 4 bases short and J 0 bases short, with 14 bases between. This CDR3 contains 16 residues. The germline V gene encodes CDR1 LGHNA and CDR2 YNFKEQ. DNA for the CDR3: TGTGCCAGCAGCCCCAAAGGGACGGGGAGCACAGATACGCAGTATTTT. Translating it yields CASSPKGTGSTDTQYF.

This clonotype was found a few times. The chain employs TRBV6-5 and TRBJ2-6; D may match TRBD1 or TRBD2 (5 bases each). With 2 bases removed from V and 0 bases from J, the gap between germline ends came to 14 bases. The germline V gene has CDR1 MNHEY and CDR2 SVGAGI. The CDR3 consists of 18 residues. CDR3 sequence reads: CASSYLTAAISGANVLTF. The CDR3 DNA follows: TGTGCCAGCAGTTACCTGACAGCGGCTATCTCTGGGGCCAACGTCCTGACTTTC.